Below are 19 T cell receptor beta chains sequenced from a single sample in a study of blood T cell repertoires in COVID-19. TCRdb keeps only in-frame clones here, not all; method: immunoSEQ multiplex PCR. Counted here are about 190,000 clones, approximately 88% occurring once; the ten biggest clones make up about 3.9%. The sample consisted of peripheral blood. These receptors were obtained from a woman in her 30s with acute or convalescent COVID-19.

The V call is TRBV29-1, the J call TRBJ2-5, with TRBD1 matching 7 bases. V gave up 7 bases and J gave up 1 base; unmatched junction bases: 6. CDR1 SQVTM and CDR2 ANQGSEA come from the germline V gene. This CDR3 is built from 13 residues. The CDR3 region has the DNA TGCAGCGCCGACAACAGGGGCCAAGAGACCCAGTACTTC. This codes for CSADNRGQETQYF.

This clone was seen only once. Here the CDR3 DNA reads TGTGCCAGCAGTTACTTGAGAACAGGGCAGTTCTTC. Its protein is CASSYLRTGQFF. V and J are TRBV6-2 or TRBV6-3 and TRBJ2-1; tentatively, D is TRBD1 (5 bases). Germline CDR1 MNHEY, CDR2 SVGEGT. V gave up 1 base and J gave up 12 bases, with 10 bases separating them. The CDR3 sequence is 12 residues long.

As to this clone: Its ends do not fully match the called genes, so a read error is possible. J is TRBJ1-2 and V is TRBV3-1 (or the pseudogene TRBV3-2); D unresolved. The CDR3 runs to 16 residues. Germline CDR1 reads LGHDT; CDR2 reads YNNKEL (reference sequence). This chain's CDR3 is CASSQGVVRDNNGYTF. CDR3 nucleotide sequence: TGTGCCAGCAGCCAAGGGGTAGTTCGGGATAACAATGGCTACACCTTC.

V gene TRBV7-6 combines with J gene TRBJ2-7, with 9 nucleotides matching TRBD2. Germline trimming cut 6 bases from V and 0 bases from J; bases unmatched to any gene: 6. This CDR3 is 15 amino acids long. The V gene's germline CDR1 is SGHVS and CDR2 FNYEAQ. The CDR3 loop reads CASSRQAGGSYEQYF. In nucleotides, the CDR3 is TGTGCCAGCAGTCGGCAAGCGGGAGGCTCCTACGAGCAGTACTTC.

The CDR3 sequence: CASSLTSGLTDTQYF. The DNA for the CDR3 is TGTGCCAGCAGCTTAACTAGCGGACTCACAGATACGCAGTATTTT. The chain couples TRBV7-2 to TRBJ2-3; 8 bases align to TRBD2. The V and J ends lost 2 bases and 2 bases, in that order; junction bases with no gene match: 3. Germline V gene lookup returns CDR1 SGHTA and CDR2 FQGNSA. The CDR3 has 15 amino acids.

The chain joins TRBV7-9 to TRBJ2-7; 8 bases agree with TRBD2. Germline trimming cut 8 bases from V and 2 bases from J; bases unmatched to any gene: 8. The CDR3 consists of 14 residues. The germline CDR1 and CDR2 sequences are SEHNR and FQNEAQ (reference sequence). CDR3: CASLPAGATYEQYF. CDR3 DNA: TGTGCCAGCCTTCCAGCGGGAGCGACCTACGAGCAGTACTTC.

The chain carries TRBV2 and TRBJ1-1; TRBD1 might be the D (5 bases). V was trimmed by 6 bases and J by 5 bases, leaving 13 bases between them. The CDR3 sequence is 13 residues long. The V gene's germline CDR1 is SNHLY and CDR2 FYNNEI. This CDR3 is CASRAQGGTEAFF. As DNA, the CDR3 is TGTGCCAGCAGAGCTCAGGGTGGGACTGAAGCTTTCTTT.

The rearrangement uses TRBV5-1 and TRBJ2-7; 9 bases align to TRBD2. Germline CDR1 and CDR2: SGHRS and YFSETQ. The J segment lost 6 bases and the V segment lost 6 bases, leaving 7 bases of the junction unmatched. This CDR3 is built from 13 residues. The CDR3 nucleotides read TGCGCCAGCAAGCTCGGGACTAGCACCGAGCAGTACTTC. Translating gives CASKLGTSTEQYF.

The chain has TRBV27 and TRBJ2-7; 9 positions match TRBD1. The CDR3 totals 15 residues. Germline-derived CDR1 and CDR2 are MNHEY and SMNVEV (reference sequence). The V segment lost 2 bases and the J segment 6 bases; nucleotides outside the gene matches: 8. CDR3 DNA: TGTGCCAGCAGTTTACTGGGGGACAGGGTCGCCGAGCAGTACTTC. It is translated as CASSLLGDRVAEQYF.

The sample holds one count of this clone. The genes are TRBV30 and TRBJ2-5; TRBD2 is a possible D gene (6 bases). V dropped 0 bases and J dropped 6 bases, with 11 bases sitting between them. Germline lookup yields CDR1 GTSNPN and CDR2 SVGIG (reference sequence). This CDR3 region has 13 residues. CDR3 region: CAWSVWGTQTQYF. DNA for the CDR3: TGTGCCTGGAGTGTTTGGGGGACTCAGACCCAGTACTTC. Based on the CDR3 plus reference TRBV30 and TRBJ2-5, the full variable domain is SQTIHQWPATLVQPVGSPLSLECTVEGTSNPNLYWYRQAAGRGLQLLFYSVGIGQISSEVPQNLSASRPQDRQFILSSKKLLLSDSGFYLCAWSVWGTQTQYFGPGTRLLVL.

This clone was counted once. The V call is TRBV5-4, the J call TRBJ1-6; the D gene is possibly TRBD1 (5 bases). Germline V lookup: CDR1 SGHNT, CDR2 YYREEE (reference sequence). The CDR3 runs 15 residues. V dropped 2 bases and J dropped 3 bases, with 9 bases sitting between them. CDR3 DNA sequence: TGTGCCAGCAGCTTCCAGGGAAACTATAATTCACCCCTCCACTTT. This encodes CASSFQGNYNSPLHF.

The chain couples TRBV30 to TRBJ1-2; unclear D gene. V dropped 7 bases and J dropped 1 base, with 10 bases sitting between them. The CDR3 has 12 residues. Per germline, CDR1 GTSNPN and CDR2 SVGIG (reference sequence). The DNA of the CDR3 is TGTGCCTCAGGCTTACGTAACTATGGCTACACCTTC. Residues: CASGLRNYGYTF. The full variable domain, in which reference TRBV30 and TRBJ1-2 provide the parts outside the CDR3, is SQTIHQWPATLVQPVGSPLSLECTVEGTSNPNLYWYRQAAGRGLQLLFYSVGIGQISSEVPQNLSASRPQDRQFILSSKKLLLSDSGFYLCASGLRNYGYTFGSGTRLTVV.

This clone appeared a single time. The chain links TRBV19 to TRBJ2-1; a weak D match, TRBD1 (5 bases). The V gene's germline CDR1 is LNHDA and CDR2 SQIVND (reference sequence). The CDR3 sequence is 15 residues long. Trimming stripped 6 bases from V and 0 bases from J, with 12 bases between. The CDR3 region is CASRTTGSSYNEQFF. For the CDR3, the DNA is TGTGCCAGTAGGACAACAGGAAGCTCCTACAATGAGCAGTTCTTC.

This chain joins TRBV28 and TRBJ2-7; no clear D. The CDR3 extends over 13 amino acids. Trimming removed 6 bases from V and 0 bases from J, with 9 bases in between. CDR1 is MDHEN and CDR2 is SYDVKM in the germline V gene. The CDR3 sequence is CASRIPLSYEQYF. The CDR3 DNA reads as TGTGCCAGCAGGATCCCACTCTCCTACGAGCAGTACTTC.

The chain recombines TRBV6-5 with TRBJ1-1, with no clear D. The CDR3 sequence is 13 residues long. The V gene lost 8 bases and the J gene lost 8 bases, with 18 bases spanning the gap. CDR1 and CDR2 from the germline V gene are MNHEY and SVGAGI. The CDR3 nucleotides are TGTGCCAGCTCCAGGACTCGGTCATTGGAAGCTTTCTTT. This encodes CASSRTRSLEAFF.

The CDR3 bases are TGTGCCAGCAGCCTTTGGGTAGTTGCGGAAATTGATGAGCAGTTCTTC. Encoded protein: CASSLWVVAEIDEQFF. The chain combines TRBV5-4 with TRBJ2-1; no reliable D call. Germline lookup yields CDR1 SGHNT and CDR2 YYREEE (reference sequence). The CDR3 extends over 16 amino acids. V lost 4 bases and J lost 8, with 22 bases in between. Supplemented by reference TRBV5-4 and TRBJ2-1, the full variable domain reads ETGVTQSPTHLIKTRGQQVTLRCSSQSGHNTVSWYQQALGQGPQFIFQYYREEENGRGNFPPRFSGLQFPNYSSELNVNALELDDSALYLCASSLWVVAEIDEQFFGPGTRLTVL.

The chain carries TRBV11-2 and TRBJ2-1; no clear D. The germline gives CDR1 SGHAT, CDR2 FQNNGV. The CDR3 covers 12 residues. Trimming removed 6 bases at V and 3 bases at J, with 6 bases between. The CDR3 region is CASSPGYNEQFF. In nucleotides, the CDR3 is TGTGCCAGCAGTCCGGGCTACAATGAGCAGTTCTTC.

The chain carries TRBV6-6 and TRBJ2-5; D remains ambiguous. V was trimmed by 5 bases and J by 5 bases, leaving 9 bases between them. The CDR3 is 12 residues long. CDR1 MNHNY and CDR2 SVGAGI come from the germline V gene (reference sequence). CDR3 sequence (DNA): TGTGCCAGCAGTCCCCTTCCCGAGACCCAGTACTTC. Amino acid sequence: CASSPLPETQYF.

The rearrangement uses TRBV5-1 and TRBJ2-2, with 8 bases aligning to TRBD2. V lost 5 bases and J lost 4; bases outside the gene matches: 10. The CDR3 contains 16 residues. Germline-derived CDR1 and CDR2 are SGHRS and YFSETQ. CDR3 coding DNA: TGCGCCAGCAGTACGGGGGGACTAGGGTTCACCGGGGAGCTGTTTTTT. It yields the protein CASSTGGLGFTGELFF.